Below are 9 T cell receptor beta chains sequenced from a single sample in a study of CD8 T cells in Susac syndrome. Random hexamers served to reverse transcribe roughly 0.5 to 1 ug RNA. One entry per CDR3 protein, called by TCRdb with MiXCR from the immunoSEQ multiplex PCR reads. The data show about 240,000 distinct CDR3 sequences, with 96% seen just once and around 0.093% held by the top ten. Material for sequencing was CD4+ T cells from PBMCs. These receptors came from a human donor with Susac syndrome.

The chain couples TRBV30 to TRBJ1-2; D remains ambiguous. CDR3 length equals 14 residues. CDR1 and CDR2 (germline): GTSNPN, SVGIG (reference sequence). Trimming stripped 2 bases from V and 2 bases from J, with 12 bases between. CDR3 sequence: CAWSMRTGNYGYTF. CDR3 bases: TGTGCCTGGAGTATGAGGACGGGGAACTATGGCTACACCTTC.

The chain combines TRBV29-1 with TRBJ2-7, with D perhaps TRBD2 (6 bases). This CDR3 comprises 12 residues. V lost 6 bases to trimming and J lost 2 bases, with 11 bases between them. Germline CDR1 is SQVTM and CDR2 is ANQGSEA. CDR3 DNA sequence: TGCAGCGTAGGGGACTCCGCCTACGAGCAGTACTTC. This codes for CSVGDSAYEQYF.

The count of this clonotype is one. The chain recombines TRBV7-3 with TRBJ2-7; no clear D gene. CDR3 size: 13 residues. Germline lookup yields CDR1 SGHTA and CDR2 FQGTGA. V was pared by 0 bases and J by 3 bases, with 6 bases between. The CDR3 spells CASSLTGFYEQYF. The CDR3, as DNA: TGTGCCAGCAGCTTAACCGGTTTCTACGAGCAGTACTTC.

This rearrangement joins TRBV7-8 to TRBJ2-7, with 12 bases lining up with TRBD2. V trimming: 4 bases; J trimming: 7 bases; junction bases outside the gene matches: 14. Germline V gives CDR1 SGHVS, CDR2 FQNEAQ. The CDR3 totals 17 residues. The CDR3 DNA sequence: TGTGCCAGCAGCTCCAGCCAGCCTAGCGGGGGGGTTTTGGAGCAGTACTTC. Translation: CASSSSQPSGGVLEQYF. The whole variable domain, filled in from reference TRBV7-8 and TRBJ2-7, reads GAGVSQSPRYKVAKRGQDVALRCDPISGHVSLFWYQQALGQGPEFLTYFQNEAQLDKSGLPSDRFFAERPEGSVSTLKIQRTQQEDSAVYLCASSSSQPSGGVLEQYFGPGTRLTVT.

The chain is built from TRBV20-1 and TRBJ1-1, with 9 bases identical to TRBD1. This CDR3 spans 14 amino acids. Trimming took 2 bases from V and 5 from J; bases not matched to a gene: 6. The germline gives CDR1 DFQATT, CDR2 SNEGSKA (reference sequence). As DNA, the CDR3 is TGCAGTGCTAGATCGACAGGGGGTTGGACTGAAGCTTTCTTT. Its protein is CSARSTGGWTEAFF.

V usage is TRBV9 and J usage is TRBJ1-1; D remains unclear. CDR3 length: 13 amino acids. The germline V gene has CDR1 SGDLS and CDR2 YYNGEE. The V end was cut by 2 bases, the J end by 1 base, with 6 bases between. CDR3 residues: CASSVIGNTEAFF. For the CDR3, the DNA is TGTGCCAGCAGCGTTATAGGGAACACTGAAGCTTTCTTT.

The V call is TRBV29-1, the J call TRBJ1-2, with 8 bases that match TRBD1. J gave up 4 bases and V 4 bases, and 23 bases lay outside the gene matches. The CDR3 totals 19 residues. Germline V gene sequence: CDR1 SQVTM, CDR2 ANQGSEA. DNA for the CDR3: TGCAGCGTTGTGCCCCCTGGGGGGATAACAGGGGGTGCCCGCTATGGCTACACCTTC. Protein: CSVVPPGGITGGARYGYTF.

The chain joins TRBV3-1 to TRBJ1-2; D possibly corresponds to TRBD1 (6 bases). The V gene's germline CDR1 is LGHDT and CDR2 YNNKEL (reference sequence). This CDR3 spans 14 amino acids. V lost 6 bases to trimming and J lost 6 bases, with 17 bases between them. CDR3 nucleotides: TGTGCCAGCAGACCACAGGGTCAGGGTAATGGCTACACCTTC. Protein sequence: CASRPQGQGNGYTF.

This chain joins TRBV12-3 or TRBV12-4 and TRBJ2-5; TRBD2 matches 7 bases. Trimming took 3 bases from V and 2 from J; bases not matched to a gene: 9. The CDR3 extends over 16 amino acids. The CDR3 region is CASSFGSASGQETQYF. CDR3 DNA sequence: TGTGCCAGCAGTTTCGGTTCGGCTAGCGGACAAGAGACCCAGTACTTC.